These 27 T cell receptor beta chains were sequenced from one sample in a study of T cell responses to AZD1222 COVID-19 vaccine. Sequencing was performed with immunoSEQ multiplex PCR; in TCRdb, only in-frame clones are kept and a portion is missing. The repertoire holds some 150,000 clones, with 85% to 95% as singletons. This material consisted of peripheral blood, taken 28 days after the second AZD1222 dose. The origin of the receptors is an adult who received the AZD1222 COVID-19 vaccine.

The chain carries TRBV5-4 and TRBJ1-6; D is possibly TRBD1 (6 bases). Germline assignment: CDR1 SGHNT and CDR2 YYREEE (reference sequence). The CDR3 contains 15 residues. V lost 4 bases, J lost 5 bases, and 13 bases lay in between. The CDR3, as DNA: TGTGCCAGCAGCCGAGGGGGGCAGAATAATTCACCCCTCCACTTT. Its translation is CASSRGGQNNSPLHF.

This CDR3 is CASSLARIPRTDTQYF. In DNA, the CDR3 is TGTGCCAGCAGCTTAGCTAGGATCCCCCGCACAGATACGCAGTATTTT. V and J are TRBV7-8 and TRBJ2-3, with no clear D. The CDR3 runs to 16 residues. Trimming took off 0 bases at V and 1 base at J, with 11 bases between the two ends. Per germline, CDR1 SGHVS and CDR2 FQNEAQ.

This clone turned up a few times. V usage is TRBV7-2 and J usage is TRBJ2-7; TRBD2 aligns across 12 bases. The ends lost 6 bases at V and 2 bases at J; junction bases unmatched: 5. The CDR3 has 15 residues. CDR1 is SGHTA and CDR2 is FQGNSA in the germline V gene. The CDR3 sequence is CASRPTSGRTYEQYF. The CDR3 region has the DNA TGTGCCAGCAGACCCACTAGCGGGAGGACCTACGAGCAGTACTTC.

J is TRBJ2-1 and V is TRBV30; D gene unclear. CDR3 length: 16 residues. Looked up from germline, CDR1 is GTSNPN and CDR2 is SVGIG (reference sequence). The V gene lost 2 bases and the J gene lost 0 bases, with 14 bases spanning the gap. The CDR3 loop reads CAWSRLRPYSYNEQFF. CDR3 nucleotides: TGTGCCTGGAGTAGACTCCGACCCTACTCCTACAATGAGCAGTTCTTC.

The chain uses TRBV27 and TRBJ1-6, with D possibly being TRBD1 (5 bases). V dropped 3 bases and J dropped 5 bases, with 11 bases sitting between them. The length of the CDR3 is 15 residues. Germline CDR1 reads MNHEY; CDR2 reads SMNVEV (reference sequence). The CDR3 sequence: CASSLGGSHNSPLHF. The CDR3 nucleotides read TGTGCCAGCAGTTTGGGGGGGTCTCATAATTCACCCCTCCACTTT.

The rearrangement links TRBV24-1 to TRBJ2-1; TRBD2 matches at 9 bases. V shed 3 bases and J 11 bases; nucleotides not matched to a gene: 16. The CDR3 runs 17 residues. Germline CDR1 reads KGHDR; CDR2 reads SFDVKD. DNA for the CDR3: TGTGCCACCAGTGATCCCCGGGGGGTGGTAGCGGGAGATAAGCAGTTCTTC. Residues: CATSDPRGVVAGDKQFF.

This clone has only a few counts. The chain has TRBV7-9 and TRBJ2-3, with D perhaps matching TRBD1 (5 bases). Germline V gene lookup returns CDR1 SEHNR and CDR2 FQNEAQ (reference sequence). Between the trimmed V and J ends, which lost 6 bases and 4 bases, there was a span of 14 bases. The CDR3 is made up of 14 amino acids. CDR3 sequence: CASSLTQGADTQYF. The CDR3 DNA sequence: TGTGCCAGCAGTTTAACTCAGGGTGCAGATACGCAGTATTTT.

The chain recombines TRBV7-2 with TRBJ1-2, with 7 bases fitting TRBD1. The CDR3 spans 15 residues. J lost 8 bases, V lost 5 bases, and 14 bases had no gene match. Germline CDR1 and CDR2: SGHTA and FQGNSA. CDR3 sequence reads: CASSPLDRTSRGYTF. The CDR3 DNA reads TGTGCCAGCAGCCCTCTGGACAGGACATCTAGAGGCTACACCTTC. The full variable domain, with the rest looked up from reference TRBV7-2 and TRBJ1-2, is GAGVSQSPSNKVTEKGKDVELRCDPISGHTALYWYRQSLGQGLEFLIYFQGNSAPDKSGLPSDRFSAERTGGSVSTLTIQRTQQEDSAVYLCASSPLDRTSRGYTFGSGTRLTVV.

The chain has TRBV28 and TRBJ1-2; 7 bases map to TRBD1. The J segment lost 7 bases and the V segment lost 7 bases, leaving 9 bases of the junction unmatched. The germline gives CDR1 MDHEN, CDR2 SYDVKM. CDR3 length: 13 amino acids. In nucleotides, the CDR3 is TGTGCCAGCACCCGCCGGACAGGACGTGGCTACACCTTC. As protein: CASTRRTGRGYTF.

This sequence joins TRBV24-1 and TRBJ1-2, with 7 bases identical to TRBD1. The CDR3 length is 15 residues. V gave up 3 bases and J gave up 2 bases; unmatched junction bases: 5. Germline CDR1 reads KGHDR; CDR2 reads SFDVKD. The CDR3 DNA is TGTGCCACCAGTGATCGGGACAGAAAGAACTATGGCTACACCTTC. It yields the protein CATSDRDRKNYGYTF.

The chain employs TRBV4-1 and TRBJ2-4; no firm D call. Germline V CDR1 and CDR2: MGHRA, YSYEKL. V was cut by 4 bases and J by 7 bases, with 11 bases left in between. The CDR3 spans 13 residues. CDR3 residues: CASSPIDPNIQYF. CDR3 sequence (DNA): TGCGCCAGCAGCCCCATTGACCCCAACATTCAGTACTTC.

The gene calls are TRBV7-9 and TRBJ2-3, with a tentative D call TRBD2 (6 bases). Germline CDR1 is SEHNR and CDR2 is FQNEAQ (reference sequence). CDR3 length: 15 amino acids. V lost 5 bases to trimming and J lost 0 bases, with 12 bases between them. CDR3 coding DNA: TGTGCCAGCAGCCGTAGCGGTACAAGCACAGATACGCAGTATTTT. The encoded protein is CASSRSGTSTDTQYF.

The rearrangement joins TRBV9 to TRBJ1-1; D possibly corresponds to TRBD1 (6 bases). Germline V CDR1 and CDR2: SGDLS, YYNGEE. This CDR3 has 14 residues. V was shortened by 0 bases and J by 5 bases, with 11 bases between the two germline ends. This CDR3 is CASSVVTGKTEAFF. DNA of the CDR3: TGTGCCAGCAGCGTAGTAACAGGGAAGACTGAAGCTTTCTTT.

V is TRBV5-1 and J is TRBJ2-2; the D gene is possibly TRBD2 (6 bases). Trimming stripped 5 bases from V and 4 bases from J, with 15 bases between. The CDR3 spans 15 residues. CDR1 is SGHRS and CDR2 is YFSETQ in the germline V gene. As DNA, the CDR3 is TGCGCCAGCAGTTTCGAGACTAGTTCCACCGGGGAGCTGTTTTTT. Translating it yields CASSFETSSTGELFF. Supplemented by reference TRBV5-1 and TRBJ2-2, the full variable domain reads KAGVTQTPRYLIKTRGQQVTLSCSPISGHRSVSWYQQTPGQGLQFLFEYFSETQRNKGNFPGRFSGRQFSNSRSEMNVSTLELGDSALYLCASSFETSSTGELFFGEGSRLTVL.

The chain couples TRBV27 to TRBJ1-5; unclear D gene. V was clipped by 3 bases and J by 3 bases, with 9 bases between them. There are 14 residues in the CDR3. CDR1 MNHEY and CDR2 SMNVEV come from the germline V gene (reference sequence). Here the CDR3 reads CASSFFGLNQPQHF. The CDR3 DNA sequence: TGTGCCAGCAGTTTTTTCGGTCTCAATCAGCCCCAGCATTTT.

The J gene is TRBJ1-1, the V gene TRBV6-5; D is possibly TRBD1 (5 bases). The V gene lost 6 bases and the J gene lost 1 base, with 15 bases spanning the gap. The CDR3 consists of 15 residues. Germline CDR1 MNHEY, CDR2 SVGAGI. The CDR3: CASRGPREPNTEAFF. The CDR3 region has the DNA TGTGCCAGCAGGGGGCCCCGGGAGCCGAACACTGAAGCTTTCTTT.

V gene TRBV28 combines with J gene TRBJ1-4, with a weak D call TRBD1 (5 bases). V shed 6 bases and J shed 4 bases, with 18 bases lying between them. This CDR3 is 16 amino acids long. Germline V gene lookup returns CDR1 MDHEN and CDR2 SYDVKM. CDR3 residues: CASSGFRDPSNEKLFF. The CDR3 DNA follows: TGTGCCAGCAGCGGATTCCGGGACCCGAGTAATGAAAAACTGTTTTTT.

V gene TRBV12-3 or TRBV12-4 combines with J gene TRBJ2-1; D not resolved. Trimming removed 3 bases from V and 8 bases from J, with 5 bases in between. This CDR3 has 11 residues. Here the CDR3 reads CASSFTHEQFF. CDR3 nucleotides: TGTGCCAGCAGTTTTACCCATGAGCAGTTCTTC.

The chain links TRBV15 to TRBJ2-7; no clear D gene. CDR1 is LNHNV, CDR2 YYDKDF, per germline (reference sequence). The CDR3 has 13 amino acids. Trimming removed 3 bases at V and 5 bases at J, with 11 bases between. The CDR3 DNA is TGTGCCACCAGCAGCTCCTTAATGGACGAGCAGTACTTC. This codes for CATSSSLMDEQYF.

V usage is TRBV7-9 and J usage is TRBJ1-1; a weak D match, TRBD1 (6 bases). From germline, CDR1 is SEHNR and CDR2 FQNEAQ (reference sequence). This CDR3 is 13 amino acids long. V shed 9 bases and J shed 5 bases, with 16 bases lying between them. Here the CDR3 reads CARRSLGGTEAFF. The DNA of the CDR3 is TGTGCCAGGAGGTCCTTAGGGGGAACTGAAGCTTTCTTT. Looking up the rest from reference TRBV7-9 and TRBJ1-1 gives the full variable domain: DTGVSQNPRHKITKRGQNVTFRCDPISEHNRLYWYRQTLGQGPEFLTYFQNEAQLEKSRLLSDRFSAERPKGSFSTLEIQRTEQGDSAMYLCARRSLGGTEAFFGQGTRLTVV.

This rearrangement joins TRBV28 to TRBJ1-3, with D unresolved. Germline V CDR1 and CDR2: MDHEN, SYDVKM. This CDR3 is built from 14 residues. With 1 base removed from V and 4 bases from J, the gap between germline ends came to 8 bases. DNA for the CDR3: TGTGCCAGCAGTTTATCCCACCCGGGAAACACCATATATTTT. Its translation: CASSLSHPGNTIYF. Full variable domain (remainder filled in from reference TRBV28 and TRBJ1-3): DVKVTQSSRYLVKRTGEKVFLECVQDMDHENMFWYRQDPGLGLRLIYFSYDVKMKEKGDIPEGYSVSREKKERFSLILESASTNQTSMYLCASSLSHPGNTIYFGEGSWLTVV.

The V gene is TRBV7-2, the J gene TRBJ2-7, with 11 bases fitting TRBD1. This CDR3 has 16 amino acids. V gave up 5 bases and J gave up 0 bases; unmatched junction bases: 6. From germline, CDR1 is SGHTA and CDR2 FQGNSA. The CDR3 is CASSHRTGGGSYEQYF. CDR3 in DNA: TGTGCCAGCAGCCACAGGACAGGGGGCGGCTCCTACGAGCAGTACTTC.

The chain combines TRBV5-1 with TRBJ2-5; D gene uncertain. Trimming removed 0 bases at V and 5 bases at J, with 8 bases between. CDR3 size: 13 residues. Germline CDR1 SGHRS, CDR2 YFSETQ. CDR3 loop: CASSLDGPETQYF. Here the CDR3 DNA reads TGCGCCAGCAGCTTGGACGGGCCGGAGACCCAGTACTTC.

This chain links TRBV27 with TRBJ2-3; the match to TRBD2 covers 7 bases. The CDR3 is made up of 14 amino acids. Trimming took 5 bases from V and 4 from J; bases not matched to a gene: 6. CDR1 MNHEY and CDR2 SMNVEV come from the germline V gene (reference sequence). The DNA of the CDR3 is TGTGCCAGCAGTGCGGGGGTTCGGGCAGATACGCAGTATTTT. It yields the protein CASSAGVRADTQYF.

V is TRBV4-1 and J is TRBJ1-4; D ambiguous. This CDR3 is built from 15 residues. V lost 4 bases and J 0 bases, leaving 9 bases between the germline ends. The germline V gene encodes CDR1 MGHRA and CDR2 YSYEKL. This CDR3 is CASSLDSPTNEKLFF. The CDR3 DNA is TGCGCCAGCAGCCTAGACTCACCAACTAATGAAAAACTGTTTTTT.

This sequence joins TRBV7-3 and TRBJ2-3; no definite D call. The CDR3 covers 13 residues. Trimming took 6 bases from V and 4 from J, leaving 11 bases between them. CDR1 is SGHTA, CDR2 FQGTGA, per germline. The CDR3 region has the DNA TGTGCCAGCAGTATGACCACAGCAGATACGCAGTATTTT. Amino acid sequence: CASSMTTADTQYF.

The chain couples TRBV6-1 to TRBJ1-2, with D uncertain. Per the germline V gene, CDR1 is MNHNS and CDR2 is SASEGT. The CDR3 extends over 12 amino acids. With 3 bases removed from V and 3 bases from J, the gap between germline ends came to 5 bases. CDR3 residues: CASSDGDYGYTF. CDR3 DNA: TGTGCCAGCAGTGACGGGGACTATGGCTACACCTTC.